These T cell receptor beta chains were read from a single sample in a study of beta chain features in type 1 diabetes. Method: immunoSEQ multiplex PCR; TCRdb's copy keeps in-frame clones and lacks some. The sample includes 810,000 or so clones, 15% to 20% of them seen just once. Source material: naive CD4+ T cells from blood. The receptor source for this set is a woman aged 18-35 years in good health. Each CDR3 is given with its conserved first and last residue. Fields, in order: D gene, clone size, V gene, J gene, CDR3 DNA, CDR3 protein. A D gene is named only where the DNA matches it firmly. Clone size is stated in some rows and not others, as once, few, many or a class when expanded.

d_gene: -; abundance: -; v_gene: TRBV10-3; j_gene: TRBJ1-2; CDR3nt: TGTGCCATCAGTGAGGGCAGGCCCTATGGCTACACCTTC; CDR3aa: CAISEGRPYGYTF
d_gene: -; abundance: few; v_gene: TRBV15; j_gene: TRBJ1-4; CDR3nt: TGTGCCACCAGCAGAGGCTATGAACAGAAAGAAAAACTGTTTTTT; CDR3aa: CATSRGYEQKEKLFF
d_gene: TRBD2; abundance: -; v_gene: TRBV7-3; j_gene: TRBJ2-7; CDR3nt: TGTGCCAGCAGCTTAGATTCTAGCGGGGCCTACGAGCAGTACTTC; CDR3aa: CASSLDSSGAYEQYF
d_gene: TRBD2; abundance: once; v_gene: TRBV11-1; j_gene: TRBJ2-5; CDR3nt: TGTGCCAGCAGCTCGGGACTAGCAGAGACCCAGTACTTC; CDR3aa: CASSSGLAETQYF
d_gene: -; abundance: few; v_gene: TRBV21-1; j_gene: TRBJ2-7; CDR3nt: TGTGCCAGCAGCAACGGGACAGGGACCTTCTCTCCCTACGAGCAGTACTTC; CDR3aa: CASSNGTGTFSPYEQYF
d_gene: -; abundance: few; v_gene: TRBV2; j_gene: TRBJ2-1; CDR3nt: TGTGCCAGCAGTGGAGGGAAGAGCTCCTACAATGAGCAGTTCTTC; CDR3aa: CASSGGKSSYNEQFF
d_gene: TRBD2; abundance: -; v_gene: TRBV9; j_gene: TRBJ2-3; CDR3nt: TGTGCCAGCAGCGTGACTAGCGGGAGACTCGATACGCAGTATTTT; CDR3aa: CASSVTSGRLDTQYF
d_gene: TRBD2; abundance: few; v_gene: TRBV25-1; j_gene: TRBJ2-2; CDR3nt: TGTGCCAGCAGTCGCGGGCTAGCGGGCACCGGGGAGCTGTTTTTT; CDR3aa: CASSRGLAGTGELFF
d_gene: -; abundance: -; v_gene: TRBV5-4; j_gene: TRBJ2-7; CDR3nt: TGTGCCAGCAGCTTGGGGCGGGACCGATACGAGCAGTACTTC; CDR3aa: CASSLGRDRYEQYF
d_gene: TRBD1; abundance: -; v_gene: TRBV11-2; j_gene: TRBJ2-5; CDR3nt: TGTGCCAGCAGCTTGGACAGGACTCAAGAGACCCAGTACTTC; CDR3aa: CASSLDRTQETQYF
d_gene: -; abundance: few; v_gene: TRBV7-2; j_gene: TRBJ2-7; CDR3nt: TGTGCCAGCAGCCCGGGACTGCTCCGAGAGCAGTACTTC; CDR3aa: CASSPGLLREQYF
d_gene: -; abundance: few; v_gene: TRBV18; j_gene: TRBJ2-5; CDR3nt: TGTGCCAGCTCACCGAGAAGCGCCCAAGAGACCCAGTACTTC; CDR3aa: CASSPRSAQETQYF
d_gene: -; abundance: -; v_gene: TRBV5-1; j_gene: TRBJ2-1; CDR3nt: TGCGCCAGCAGCTTGGAAGCGGGTCGCCATAATGAGCAGTTCTTC; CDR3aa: CASSLEAGRHNEQFF
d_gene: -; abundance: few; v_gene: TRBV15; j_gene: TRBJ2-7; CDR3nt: TGTGCCACCAGCAGACGTAGCGACTCCTACGAGCAGTACTTC; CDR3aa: CATSRRSDSYEQYF
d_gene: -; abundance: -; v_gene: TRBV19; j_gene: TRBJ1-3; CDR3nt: TGTGCCAGTATGGTCGACTCTGGAAACACCATATATTTT; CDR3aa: CASMVDSGNTIYF
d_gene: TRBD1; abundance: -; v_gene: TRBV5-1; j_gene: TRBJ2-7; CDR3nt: TGCGCCAGCAGCAGACCCGGGACAGGGGTGATCGAGCAGTACTTC; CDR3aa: CASSRPGTGVIEQYF
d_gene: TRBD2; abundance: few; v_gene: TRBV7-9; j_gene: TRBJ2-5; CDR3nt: TGTGCCAGCAGCTTAGGGCGGACTAGCGGGATTGGGACCCAGTACTTC; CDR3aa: CASSLGRTSGIGTQYF